Here is one TCR beta chain with its context. This table comes from immunoSEQ multiplex PCR, and its TCRdb copy is limited to in-frame clones, with some not included. Of hundreds of thousands of clones listed, approximately 90% are singletons. This record comes from a study of shared T cell receptors in the human thymus. The germline V gene encodes CDR1 SEHNR and CDR2 FQNEAQ (reference sequence). The CDR3 runs 15 residues. J gave up 3 bases and V 7 bases, and 8 bases lay outside the gene matches. The sample was also reused in another study, on human thymus T cells. From that second work: Resections that were taken during corrective heart surgery supplied the thymus tissue. Thymic TCR repertoires of unrelated people reportedly overlapped highly.

Sequencing was carried out using thymocytes. The chain employs TRBV7-9 and TRBJ1-1; 10 nucleotides match TRBD1. This TCR was recovered from a boy younger than two with a congenital heart defect. This CDR3 is CASIPGQGRDTEAFF. CDR3 nucleotides: TGTGCCAGCATTCCGGGACAGGGGAGAGACACTGAAGCTTTCTTT.